Listed below are T cell receptor beta chains from one sample, sequenced in a study of control samples from healthy donors and cancer patients. Assay: immunoSEQ multiplex PCR; the TCRdb copy retains only in-frame clones and omits some. The sample consists of some 87,000 clones, 90% to 95% of them appearing once. Material for sequencing was blood. These receptor sequences come from a man aged 30 to 39 in good health. The CDR3 runs from the conserved cysteine through the conserved F or W. D genes are given only for firm matches. Clone size is given for some rows only: seen once, a few or many times, or a class if the clone is expanded.

cdr3_nt: TGCGCCAGCAGTCAGGGGGGACTAGCGGGAACCTCCTACAATGAGCAGTTCTTC; cdr3_aa: CASSQGGLAGTSYNEQFF; d_call: TRBD2; j_call: TRBJ2-1; v_call: TRBV23-1; clone_size: .
cdr3_nt: TGTGCCAGCAGCTTAGTCGTGGAGGGGACAGGGACCTACGAGCAGTACTTC; cdr3_aa: CASSLVVEGTGTYEQYF; d_call: TRBD1; j_call: TRBJ2-7; v_call: TRBV7-2; clone_size: .
cdr3_nt: TGTGCCTTAGCCAGGGAAATGGGCACCGGGGAGCTGTTTTTT; cdr3_aa: CALAREMGTGELFF; d_call: .; j_call: TRBJ2-2; v_call: TRBV30; clone_size: .
cdr3_nt: TGCGCCAGCAGCCAATCGGGACCGGGCAATCAGCCCCAGCATTTT; cdr3_aa: CASSQSGPGNQPQHF; d_call: .; j_call: TRBJ1-5; v_call: TRBV4-1; clone_size: .
cdr3_nt: TGTGCCACCAGTGACACGACTAGCGGGAGGGCGAACACCGGGGAGCTGTTTTTT; cdr3_aa: CATSDTTSGRANTGELFF; d_call: TRBD2; j_call: TRBJ2-2; v_call: TRBV24-1; clone_size: few
cdr3_nt: TGTGCCAGCAGTTACATGGGGGGTAATGAAAAACTGTTTTTT; cdr3_aa: CASSYMGGNEKLFF; d_call: .; j_call: TRBJ1-4; v_call: TRBV7-9; clone_size: .
cdr3_nt: TGTGCCAGTCCAAGGGACGACCGACAAGTCGAAGCTTTCTTT; cdr3_aa: CASPRDDRQVEAFF; d_call: .; j_call: TRBJ1-1; v_call: TRBV6-5; clone_size: .
cdr3_nt: TGTGCCAGCAGCTTGGGTGGAGACCGCTCCTACAATGAGCAGTTCTTC; cdr3_aa: CASSLGGDRSYNEQFF; d_call: .; j_call: TRBJ2-1; v_call: TRBV5-4; clone_size: .
cdr3_nt: TGTGCCAGCTCACCAATGGGACACTTGAACACCGGGGAGCTGTTTTTT; cdr3_aa: CASSPMGHLNTGELFF; d_call: .; j_call: TRBJ2-2; v_call: TRBV18; clone_size: .
cdr3_nt: TGTGCCAGCACCTCCTTCCGGGGGGCAGGGTACGAGCAGTACTTC; cdr3_aa: CASTSFRGAGYEQYF; d_call: .; j_call: TRBJ2-7; v_call: TRBV27; clone_size: .
cdr3_nt: TGTGCCAGCAGCCCCACGGGCGGAGGGGGGACTGAAGCTTTCTTT; cdr3_aa: CASSPTGGGGTEAFF; d_call: .; j_call: TRBJ1-1; v_call: TRBV3-1/TRBV3-2; clone_size: few
cdr3_nt: TGTGCCAGCCAGGTAGAATGGAACACCGGGGAGCTGTTTTTT; cdr3_aa: CASQVEWNTGELFF; d_call: .; j_call: TRBJ2-2; v_call: TRBV6-4; clone_size: .
cdr3_nt: TGCGCCAGCAGCCAAGTGGACAGGCCCGAAACCTACGAGCAGTACTTC; cdr3_aa: CASSQVDRPETYEQYF; d_call: TRBD1; j_call: TRBJ2-7; v_call: TRBV4-1; clone_size: .
cdr3_nt: TGTGCCAGCAGTGAATCGGGGGGGAGAAACACCATATATTTT; cdr3_aa: CASSESGGRNTIYF; d_call: .; j_call: TRBJ1-3; v_call: TRBV6-1; clone_size: .
cdr3_nt: TGTGCCTGGTCAGGGGGGGGGTATAACAATCAGCCCCAGCATTTT; cdr3_aa: CAWSGGGYNNQPQHF; d_call: TRBD1; j_call: TRBJ1-5; v_call: TRBV30; clone_size: .
cdr3_nt: TGCGCCAGCAGCCAAGATACAGCAACTAATGAAAAACTGTTTTTT; cdr3_aa: CASSQDTATNEKLFF; d_call: .; j_call: TRBJ1-4; v_call: TRBV4-1; clone_size: .
cdr3_nt: TGTGCCAGCAGTTACAACTCATTGGGGGACTTCAACTATGGCTACACCTTC; cdr3_aa: CASSYNSLGDFNYGYTF; d_call: .; j_call: TRBJ1-2; v_call: TRBV6-2/TRBV6-3; clone_size: .
cdr3_nt: TGCGCCAGCAGCCAAGATGGGGGCAGGTCCTATGGCTACACCTTC; cdr3_aa: CASSQDGGRSYGYTF; d_call: .; j_call: TRBJ1-2; v_call: TRBV4-1; clone_size: .
cdr3_nt: TGTGCCAGCAGTTACAGGCGAGGAACTGAAGCTTTCTTT; cdr3_aa: CASSYRRGTEAFF; d_call: .; j_call: TRBJ1-1; v_call: TRBV6-5; clone_size: .
cdr3_nt: TGTGCCAGCAGCCAAAGGAACAGGGTTTATTCACCCCTCCACTTT; cdr3_aa: CASSQRNRVYSPLHF; d_call: .; j_call: TRBJ1-6; v_call: TRBV14; clone_size: .
cdr3_nt: TGTGCCAGCAGTTACGCCTGGGGCTCTGGAAACACCATATATTTT; cdr3_aa: CASSYAWGSGNTIYF; d_call: .; j_call: TRBJ1-3; v_call: TRBV7-2; clone_size: .
cdr3_nt: TGTGCCATCACCAGCCACTCCGGGACAGGGAGCGATGAGCAGTTCTTC; cdr3_aa: CAITSHSGTGSDEQFF; d_call: TRBD1; j_call: TRBJ2-1; v_call: TRBV10-3; clone_size: few
cdr3_nt: TGCGCCAGCAGCCAGAACAGAAACTCCTATAATTCACCCCTCCACTTT; cdr3_aa: CASSQNRNSYNSPLHF; d_call: .; j_call: TRBJ1-6; v_call: TRBV4-3; clone_size: .
cdr3_nt: TGCGCCAGCAGCCAAGTCCAGTCGAATTCACCCCTCCACTTT; cdr3_aa: CASSQVQSNSPLHF; d_call: .; j_call: TRBJ1-6; v_call: TRBV4-3; clone_size: .
cdr3_nt: TGTGCCAGCAGCCAAGATCTTCCAGCGGGAGGGCGTCTTAGGGCCAACGTCCTGACTTTC; cdr3_aa: CASSQDLPAGGRLRANVLTF; d_call: TRBD2; j_call: TRBJ2-6; v_call: TRBV3-1/TRBV3-2; clone_size: once
cdr3_nt: TGTGCCAGCAGTTACTCCCAGGGAGTTCCCACAGATACGCAGTATTTT; cdr3_aa: CASSYSQGVPTDTQYF; d_call: .; j_call: TRBJ2-3; v_call: TRBV6-2/TRBV6-3; clone_size: few
cdr3_nt: TGTGCCAGCAGCTTAGTGCGGGTCTTAGATACGCAGTATTTT; cdr3_aa: CASSLVRVLDTQYF; d_call: .; j_call: TRBJ2-3; v_call: TRBV7-9; clone_size: .
cdr3_nt: TGTGCCAGCAGTGTCAGGGTGGCCTATGGCTACACCTTC; cdr3_aa: CASSVRVAYGYTF; d_call: .; j_call: TRBJ1-2; v_call: TRBV12-3/TRBV12-4; clone_size: .
cdr3_nt: TGTGCCAGCAGTTTTGGGATCCGGGGCGAAGCTTTCTTT; cdr3_aa: CASSFGIRGEAFF; d_call: .; j_call: TRBJ1-1; v_call: TRBV7-9; clone_size: few
cdr3_nt: TGTGCCAGCAGTCACAAATCGTCGAGGGGGGTTAGGGCTGAAGCTTTCTTT; cdr3_aa: CASSHKSSRGVRAEAFF; d_call: .; j_call: TRBJ1-1; v_call: TRBV27; clone_size: .
cdr3_nt: TGTGCCAGTAGTTTTCGGGGTCGAACTGAAGCTTTCTTT; cdr3_aa: CASSFRGRTEAFF; d_call: .; j_call: TRBJ1-1; v_call: TRBV19; clone_size: .
cdr3_nt: TGTGCCAGCAGTCTACACCAGACAGTTTATAGCAATCAGCCCCAGCATTTT; cdr3_aa: CASSLHQTVYSNQPQHF; d_call: .; j_call: TRBJ1-5; v_call: TRBV6-6; clone_size: .
cdr3_nt: TGTGCCAGCAACATGCAGGGTTACACTGAAGCTTTCTTT; cdr3_aa: CASNMQGYTEAFF; d_call: .; j_call: TRBJ1-1; v_call: TRBV2; clone_size: .
cdr3_nt: TGTGCCAGCTCGGGGGCCACTAACTATGGCTACACCTTC; cdr3_aa: CASSGATNYGYTF; d_call: .; j_call: TRBJ1-2; v_call: TRBV18; clone_size: .
cdr3_nt: TGTGCCAGCAGTGACTCCCCCGGACAGAACTATGGCTACACCTTC; cdr3_aa: CASSDSPGQNYGYTF; d_call: .; j_call: TRBJ1-2; v_call: TRBV6-4; clone_size: .
cdr3_nt: TGTGCCAGCAGGGCGGGGGGGAGGAATCAGCCCCAGCATTTT; cdr3_aa: CASRAGGRNQPQHF; d_call: .; j_call: TRBJ1-5; v_call: TRBV27; clone_size: .
cdr3_nt: TGTGCCAGCAGTTTATACAGGGCCTCTGGAAACACCATATATTTT; cdr3_aa: CASSLYRASGNTIYF; d_call: .; j_call: TRBJ1-3; v_call: TRBV28; clone_size: once
cdr3_nt: TGTGCCAGCAGCCTCGGCCCGGGACAGGGGACAGTCACTGAAGCTTTCTTT; cdr3_aa: CASSLGPGQGTVTEAFF; d_call: TRBD1; j_call: TRBJ1-1; v_call: TRBV14; clone_size: .
cdr3_nt: TGCGCCAGCAGCTTGGCAGGGGTCGGGACCTACGAGCAGTACTTC; cdr3_aa: CASSLAGVGTYEQYF; d_call: .; j_call: TRBJ2-7; v_call: TRBV5-1; clone_size: once
cdr3_nt: TGTGCCAGCAGCTTTTACGCGAACACCGGGGAGCTGTTTTTT; cdr3_aa: CASSFYANTGELFF; d_call: .; j_call: TRBJ2-2; v_call: TRBV7-2; clone_size: .
cdr3_nt: TGTGCCAGCAGTCACACCCCAGGGCATAGCTCCTACAATGAGCAGTTCTTC; cdr3_aa: CASSHTPGHSSYNEQFF; d_call: .; j_call: TRBJ2-1; v_call: TRBV6-2/TRBV6-3; clone_size: .
cdr3_nt: TGTGCCAGCAGCCCTCTGGGGGGGCAGATCGAGCAGTTCTTC; cdr3_aa: CASSPLGGQIEQFF; d_call: .; j_call: TRBJ2-1; v_call: TRBV7-3; clone_size: .
cdr3_nt: TGCGCCAGCAGCCGGCTCGGGAAGAACACTGAAGCTTTCTTT; cdr3_aa: CASSRLGKNTEAFF; d_call: .; j_call: TRBJ1-1; v_call: TRBV5-1; clone_size: once
cdr3_nt: TGTGCCAGCAGAGGACAGTTGAACACTGAAGCTTTCTTT; cdr3_aa: CASRGQLNTEAFF; d_call: .; j_call: TRBJ1-1; v_call: TRBV2; clone_size: .
cdr3_nt: TGTGCCAGCAGCGTTAGCGGGGGGTGGAGCACAGATACGCAGTATTTT; cdr3_aa: CASSVSGGWSTDTQYF; d_call: TRBD2; j_call: TRBJ2-3; v_call: TRBV2; clone_size: .
cdr3_nt: TGTGCCAGCAGCTTCAAACAGGGGGCGCGTACAGATACGCAGTATTTT; cdr3_aa: CASSFKQGARTDTQYF; d_call: TRBD1; j_call: TRBJ2-3; v_call: TRBV7-2; clone_size: .
cdr3_nt: TGTGCCAGTAGTTTACAGGGGTCCCCCTACGAGCAGTACTTC; cdr3_aa: CASSLQGSPYEQYF; d_call: TRBD1; j_call: TRBJ2-7; v_call: TRBV19; clone_size: .
cdr3_nt: TGTGCCAGCAGTGAAAGGTTGACTAATGAAAAACTGTTTTTT; cdr3_aa: CASSERLTNEKLFF; d_call: .; j_call: TRBJ1-4; v_call: TRBV2; clone_size: .
cdr3_nt: TGTGCCAGCAGTGTGGCCCCTAACGCCTACGAGCAGTACTTC; cdr3_aa: CASSVAPNAYEQYF; d_call: .; j_call: TRBJ2-7; v_call: TRBV2; clone_size: .
cdr3_nt: TGTGCCAGCAGTAATAGGAGGGACAGGCTCGCCGGGGAGCTGTTTTTT; cdr3_aa: CASSNRRDRLAGELFF; d_call: TRBD1; j_call: TRBJ2-2; v_call: TRBV7-3; clone_size: .
cdr3_nt: TGTGCCACCAGCAGAAGACAGGTGTCGAACACTGAAGCTTTCTTT; cdr3_aa: CATSRRQVSNTEAFF; d_call: .; j_call: TRBJ1-1; v_call: TRBV15; clone_size: .
cdr3_nt: TGTGCCATAAAACAGGGGGCGGTCGGAAACACCATATATTTT; cdr3_aa: CAIKQGAVGNTIYF; d_call: TRBD1; j_call: TRBJ1-3; v_call: TRBV6-5; clone_size: .
cdr3_nt: TGTGCCAGCAGTTATGGGGGGAGCCTTGAAAAACTGTTTTTT; cdr3_aa: CASSYGGSLEKLFF; d_call: .; j_call: TRBJ1-4; v_call: TRBV6-5; clone_size: .
cdr3_nt: TGTGCCAGCAGCCGACAGTCTAACTATGGCTACACCTTC; cdr3_aa: CASSRQSNYGYTF; d_call: .; j_call: TRBJ1-2; v_call: TRBV6-6; clone_size: few
cdr3_nt: TGTGCCAGCAGCTTCAGAGGGTTGTACAATGAGCAGTTCTTC; cdr3_aa: CASSFRGLYNEQFF; d_call: .; j_call: TRBJ2-1; v_call: TRBV7-9; clone_size: .